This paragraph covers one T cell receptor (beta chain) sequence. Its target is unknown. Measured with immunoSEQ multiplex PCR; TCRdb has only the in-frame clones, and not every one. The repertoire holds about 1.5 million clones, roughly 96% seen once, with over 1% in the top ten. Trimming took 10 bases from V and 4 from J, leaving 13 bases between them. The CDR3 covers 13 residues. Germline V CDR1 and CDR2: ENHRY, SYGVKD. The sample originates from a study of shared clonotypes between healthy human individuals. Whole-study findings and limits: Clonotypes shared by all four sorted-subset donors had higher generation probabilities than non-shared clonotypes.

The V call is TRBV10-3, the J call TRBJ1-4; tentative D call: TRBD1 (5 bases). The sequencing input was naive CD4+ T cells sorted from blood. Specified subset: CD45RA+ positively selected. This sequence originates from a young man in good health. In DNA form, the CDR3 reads TGTGCCACCTCCGACAGCTATAATGAAAAACTGTTTTTT. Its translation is CATSDSYNEKLFF.